This TCR beta chain emerged from a study of blood T cell repertoires in COVID-19 (dated by TCRdb to 2019 to 2021). Concerning the study at large: The collaborator samples originated in the United States, Italy and Spain and spanned the acute and convalescent phases of COVID-19. Subjects who had been exposed to COVID-19, were actively infected with it, or had recovered from it provided the deeply sampled blood TCRbeta repertoires that made up the dataset. The samples were drawn from the first 160 participants of the ongoing ImmuneRACE study and from under 1,500 subjects provided by 6 global collaborators. Nearly every sample came with metadata listing a de-identified subject ID, COVID-19 status, age in years and sex. The material from the prospective study consisted of cDNA or gDNA derived from T cells, B-cell-depleted T cells, or PBMCs. The repertoires were released in a freely available public database intended as a resource for research on the immune response to SARS-CoV-2. Where available, HLA class I and class II types were taken from metadata supplied by the sample provider and were not determined by assay-based typing. Results the study describes overall, beyond this receptor: How much clinical and demographic metadata was included differed by source and by participant, and the metadata was provided uncurated.

From its cysteine to its phenylalanine, the CDR3 spans 17 amino acids. CDR3 DNA only is kept here, 51 bases in frame from base 1. For CDR1 and CDR2, the germline V gene lists SGDLS and YYNGEE. Compared with germline, V lacks 3 bases and J lacks 3 bases; bases without a gene match: 8. Each collaborating institution followed its own protocols to collect whole blood in K2EDTA tubes. For TCRbeta analysis, collaborator samples were shipped as frozen whole blood, as isolated PBMCs, or as DNA extracted from either sample type. Note on this clone: The antigen it recognizes is unknown. One base away there is no much larger clone; base qualities are not given.

TCRbeta CDR3 regions were amplified from genomic DNA using the immunoSEQ Assay, a bias-controlled multiplex PCR. The source study handled its data this way. Nucleated cell counts per sample were estimated from amplification of reference gene primers within the assay. To quantify the absolute abundance of each unique TCRbeta CDR3 rearrangement, sequence reads were collapsed and filtered. For each sample, productive Simpson clonality was calculated as the square root of Simpson's diversity index across productive rearrangements. TCRdb carries this immuneACCESS record with in-frame sequences only. Its versions omit some clonotypes, under half of them owing to an unresolved V gene in the studies checked, with the rest unexplained. V and J calls and clone size follow that table, whereas D and trimming were derived from the DNA. For this sample the table gives around 100,000 clones, of which roughly 90% were detected only once. The top ten clonotypes cover 6.2% of the sample.

Source material: peripheral blood. This clonotype was sampled from a human donor in a cohort sampled during active COVID-19. Recombination linked TRBV9 to TRBJ2-5, and TRBD2 aligns with 13 junction nucleotides. The DNA is as follows: TGTGCCAGCAGCGGACCATCCGGGACTAGCGGGGAAGAGACCCAGTACTTC. It is translated as CASSGPSGTSGEETQYF.